These 28 T cell receptor beta chains share one sample of origin, sequenced in a study of blood T cell repertoires in COVID-19. The repertoire was sequenced with immunoSEQ multiplex PCR; TCRdb's copy has only in-frame clones and lacks some. The sample contains 290,000 or so clones, around 83% of which appear only once. Sequencing was performed on PBMCs or T cells enriched from blood (not recorded which). The receptors were gathered from a man aged 35-49 years who had been exposed to COVID-19.

This clone was found a few times. J is TRBJ2-7 and V is TRBV4-1; no firm D call. The V gene lost 6 bases and the J gene lost 3 bases, with 9 bases spanning the gap. The V gene's germline CDR1 is MGHRA and CDR2 YSYEKL. The CDR3 runs 12 residues. CDR3 DNA: TGCGCCAGCAGGGGTACAGTCTACGAGCAGTACTTC. Its translation: CASRGTVYEQYF.

This clone was seen a few times. The rearrangement links TRBV6-2 or TRBV6-3 to TRBJ2-7, with no clear D. V lost 0 bases and J lost 6, with 6 bases in between. The CDR3 consists of 12 residues. CDR1 MNHEY and CDR2 SVGEGT come from the germline V gene. The CDR3 sequence: CASSYSTTEQYF. The CDR3 DNA is TGTGCCAGCAGTTACTCGACAACCGAGCAGTACTTC.

CDR3 loop: CASSPGGPTGRRSPLHF. In nucleotides, the CDR3 is TGTGCCAGCAGCCCTGGAGGTCCCACAGGGCGTAGGTCACCCCTCCACTTT. The chain uses TRBV5-4 and TRBJ1-6; TRBD1 is a possible D gene (6 bases). This CDR3 is 17 amino acids long. The V end lost 4 bases, the J end lost 10 bases, and 24 bases lay between the germline ends. Germline CDR1 is SGHNT and CDR2 is YYREEE (reference sequence).

V and J are TRBV5-4 and TRBJ2-5, with 8 bases identical to TRBD1. Trimming took 1 base from V and 5 from J; bases not matched to a gene: 7. The CDR3 has 15 residues. In germline, CDR1 is SGHNT, CDR2 YYREEE (reference sequence). The CDR3 loop is CASSLMGQAGETQYF. CDR3 nucleotides: TGTGCCAGCAGCTTGATGGGACAGGCGGGGGAGACCCAGTACTTC.

This chain uses TRBV10-2 with TRBJ2-1; TRBD2 aligns across 10 bases. After removal of 8 bases from V and 0 bases from J, the junction contained 13 bases not matched to a gene. The CDR3 loop spans 18 amino acids. Germline V lookup: CDR1 WSHSY, CDR2 SAAADI. For the CDR3, the DNA is TGCGCCAGCGGTCACCCGGGACTAGCGCCTAACTCCTACAATGAGCAGTTCTTC. Its protein is CASGHPGLAPNSYNEQFF.

The V call is TRBV7-9, the J call TRBJ1-1; D is undetermined. V dropped 0 bases and J dropped 8 bases, with 13 bases sitting between them. CDR3 length: 14 residues. CDR1 and CDR2 from the germline V gene are SEHNR and FQNEAQ (reference sequence). The CDR3 here is CASSLAAGSGEAFF. The CDR3 DNA is TGTGCCAGCAGCTTAGCGGCGGGGTCGGGGGAAGCTTTCTTT.

V usage is TRBV2 and J usage is TRBJ1-5, with 7 bases matching TRBD1. The germline CDR1 and CDR2 sequences are SNHLY and FYNNEI. The CDR3 has 15 amino acids. V gave up 5 bases and J gave up 3 bases; unmatched junction bases: 7. The CDR3 DNA follows: TGTGCCAGCAGTCAGCGACAGGGCAACAATCAGCCCCAGCATTTT. Encoded protein: CASSQRQGNNQPQHF. Filled out from reference TRBV2 and TRBJ1-5, the complete variable domain reads EPEVTQTPSHQVTQMGQEVILRCVPISNHLYFYWYRQILGQKVEFLVSFYNNEISEKSEIFDDQFSVERPDGSNFTLKIRSTKLEDSAMYFCASSQRQGNNQPQHFGDGTRLSIL.

This clone was detected only a few times. The CDR3 DNA follows: TGTGCCAGCACCGGACTAGCGGGAGTGGCCGGGGAGCTGTTTTTT. Amino acids: CASTGLAGVAGELFF. This chain uses TRBV6-5 with TRBJ2-2, with 13 bases aligning to TRBD2. The length of the CDR3 is 15 residues. Trimming removed 7 bases from V and 6 bases from J; junction bases left unmatched: 5. Looked up from germline, CDR1 is MNHEY and CDR2 is SVGAGI.

The gene calls are TRBV24-1 and TRBJ1-4, with 9 positions matching TRBD1. Germline CDR1 is KGHDR and CDR2 is SFDVKD. The CDR3 length is 16 residues. Trimming removed 1 base from V and 4 bases from J; junction bases left unmatched: 3. The CDR3 loop reads CATSDFSTGGNEKLFF. Here the CDR3 DNA reads TGTGCCACCAGTGATTTCTCGACAGGGGGTAATGAAAAACTGTTTTTT.

V is TRBV29-1 and J is TRBJ1-1; no reliable D call. The length of the CDR3 is 12 residues. CDR1 and CDR2 from the germline V gene are SQVTM and ANQGSEA. V was trimmed by 4 bases and J by 1 base, leaving 7 bases between them. The CDR3 reads CSVGGGNTEAFF. The CDR3 nucleotides read TGCAGCGTTGGAGGTGGGAACACTGAAGCTTTCTTT.

The rearrangement uses TRBV10-1 and TRBJ2-2; tentatively, D is TRBD2 (6 bases). The CDR3 loop spans 14 amino acids. The ends were cut back, 6 bases at V and 2 bases at J, with 10 bases in the middle. Germline lookup yields CDR1 WNHNN and CDR2 SYGVQD (reference sequence). The CDR3 here is CASSWDFNTGELFF. In DNA form, the CDR3 reads TGCGCCAGCAGCTGGGACTTCAACACCGGGGAGCTGTTTTTT.

V gene TRBV9 combines with J gene TRBJ2-3; a possible D gene is TRBD1 (7 bases). This CDR3 spans 14 amino acids. The V gene lost 4 bases and the J gene lost 6 bases, with 15 bases spanning the gap. Germline CDR1 reads SGDLS; CDR2 reads YYNGEE. The CDR3 nucleotides are TGTGCCAGCAGCCGGAAGGGGGCGGGGGATACGCAGTATTTT. This translates into CASSRKGAGDTQYF. Using reference TRBV9 and TRBJ2-3 for the parts outside the CDR3, the full variable domain is DSGVTQTPKHLITATGQRVTLRCSPRSGDLSVYWYQQSLDQGLQFLIQYYNGEERAKGNILERFSAQQFPDLHSELNLSSLELGDSALYFCASSRKGAGDTQYFGPGTRLTVL.

V and J are TRBV7-8 and TRBJ2-1; TRBD2 matches 8 bases. Losses at the gene ends were 1 base for V and 5 bases for J; bases not matched to a gene: 7. CDR3 length equals 16 residues. CDR1 SGHVS and CDR2 FQNEAQ come from the germline V gene. The CDR3 sequence: CASSLVSGSINNEQFF. The DNA for the CDR3 is TGTGCCAGCAGCTTAGTCAGCGGGAGTATCAACAATGAGCAGTTCTTC.

This clone has only a few counts. The chain joins TRBV28 to TRBJ2-5, with 7 positions matching TRBD2. V gave up 5 bases and J gave up 2 bases; unmatched junction bases: 5. This CDR3 region has 14 residues. In germline, CDR1 is MDHEN, CDR2 SYDVKM. Written as DNA, the CDR3 is TGTGCCAGCAGTCTTCCGGGACTACAAGAGACCCAGTACTTC. It is translated as CASSLPGLQETQYF.

V gene TRBV4-1 combines with J gene TRBJ1-3; D is undetermined. The CDR3 loop spans 17 amino acids. V was shortened by 4 bases and J by 0 bases, with 16 bases between the two germline ends. Germline assignment: CDR1 MGHRA and CDR2 YSYEKL. This CDR3 is CASSPPLAFSSGNTIYF. The CDR3 DNA is TGCGCCAGCAGCCCACCATTAGCATTCTCCTCTGGAAACACCATATATTTT.

The chain has TRBV19 and TRBJ2-1; 11 nucleotides agree with TRBD2. The V and J ends lost 6 bases and 3 bases, in that order; junction bases with no gene match: 7. This CDR3 has 16 residues. CDR1 LNHDA and CDR2 SQIVND come from the germline V gene (reference sequence). Written as DNA, the CDR3 is TGTGCCAGTAGCCGGGGACTAGCGGAATACTACAATGAGCAGTTCTTC. Its protein is CASSRGLAEYYNEQFF.

The CDR3, as DNA: TGTGCCAGCAGTTACTCGTACAGGCAGAATGAGCAGTTCTTC. It specifies CASSYSYRQNEQFF. The rearrangement uses TRBV6-5 and TRBJ2-1, with D perhaps TRBD1 (5 bases). The CDR3 length is 14 residues. The germline V gene has CDR1 MNHEY and CDR2 SVGAGI. V lost 0 bases to trimming and J lost 7 bases, with 10 bases between them.

V usage is TRBV9 and J usage is TRBJ1-3; TRBD1 agrees at 9 bases. In germline, CDR1 is SGDLS, CDR2 YYNGEE. CDR3 length: 18 residues. The ends lost 0 bases at V and 4 bases at J; junction bases unmatched: 11. Written as DNA, the CDR3 is TGTGCCAGCAGCGTAGCGGGGGGACAGGGTTTATCCGGAAACACCATATATTTT. Its protein product is CASSVAGGQGLSGNTIYF. Full variable domain (rest looked up from reference TRBV9 and TRBJ1-3): DSGVTQTPKHLITATGQRVTLRCSPRSGDLSVYWYQQSLDQGLQFLIQYYNGEERAKGNILERFSAQQFPDLHSELNLSSLELGDSALYFCASSVAGGQGLSGNTIYFGEGSWLTVV.

The genes are TRBV4-1 and TRBJ1-2; D remains unclear. The CDR3 contains 15 residues. CDR1 MGHRA and CDR2 YSYEKL come from the germline V gene. V lost 1 base, J lost 8 bases, and 17 bases lay in between. The DNA for the CDR3 is TGCGCCAGCAGCCAAGTGTGGCCGGGGAGGGAAGGCTACACCTTC. Residues: CASSQVWPGREGYTF.

J is TRBJ2-5 and V is TRBV6-5; D may be TRBD2 (6 bases). V lost 5 bases to trimming and J lost 2 bases, with 15 bases between them. Germline-derived CDR1 and CDR2 are MNHEY and SVGAGI. The length of the CDR3 is 15 residues. Here the CDR3 DNA reads TGTGCCAGCAGTCCGAGCCGGGACTTACAAGAGACCCAGTACTTC. Translation gives CASSPSRDLQETQYF.

The V and J genes are TRBV30 and TRBJ1-2; 8 nucleotides match TRBD1. With V trimmed by 5 bases and J by 2 bases, 7 bases remained unmatched. Looked up from germline, CDR1 is GTSNPN and CDR2 is SVGIG (reference sequence). The CDR3 runs 14 residues. CDR3 coding DNA: TGTGCCTGGGGGACAAGGACAGGGAACTATGGCTACACCTTC. Protein sequence: CAWGTRTGNYGYTF.

V usage is TRBV19 and J usage is TRBJ1-4; the D gene is possibly TRBD1 (6 bases). Between the trimmed V and J ends, which lost 5 bases and 7 bases, there was a span of 23 bases. CDR3 length equals 17 residues. Germline CDR1 LNHDA, CDR2 SQIVND (reference sequence). The CDR3 region has the DNA TGTGCCAGTAGTGTCGATGGGTTGGTCCAGGGGACTGAAAAACTGTTTTTT. It specifies CASSVDGLVQGTEKLFF.

This sequence joins TRBV27 and TRBJ2-5; D gene ambiguous. Per the germline V gene, CDR1 is MNHEY and CDR2 is SMNVEV (reference sequence). Trimming removed 2 bases from V and 5 bases from J, with 18 bases in between. This CDR3 spans 16 amino acids. The chain's CDR3 is CASSLPPIGWRETQYF. CDR3 sequence (DNA): TGTGCCAGCAGTTTACCTCCCATAGGTTGGCGGGAGACCCAGTACTTC.

A few counts support this clone. The V and J genes are TRBV7-9 and TRBJ1-3; TRBD1 matches at 8 bases. This CDR3 comprises 16 residues. The V and J ends lost 0 bases and 2 bases, in that order; junction bases with no gene match: 3. Germline CDR1 and CDR2: SEHNR and FQNEAQ (reference sequence). CDR3 sequence (DNA): TGTGCCAGCAGCTTAGCGCGGACAGGGCCTGGAAACACCATATATTTT. It is translated as CASSLARTGPGNTIYF.

This clone has at least ten counts. The chain has TRBV30 and TRBJ2-5, with a possible D match to TRBD2 (5 bases). This CDR3 contains 13 residues. In germline, CDR1 is GTSNPN, CDR2 SVGIG (reference sequence). The V end lost 2 bases, the J end lost 5 bases, and 12 bases lay between the germline ends. The CDR3 region has the DNA TGTGCCTGGAGTCGGGGTGTTTTGGAGACCCAGTACTTC. It translates to CAWSRGVLETQYF.

J is TRBJ2-7 and V is TRBV11-2; 10 nucleotides match TRBD2. Germline values: CDR1 SGHAT, CDR2 FQNNGV. The CDR3 is made up of 15 amino acids. V lost 4 bases to trimming and J lost 2 bases; unmatched junction nucleotides: 5. CDR3 residues: CASSSRTSGAYEQYF. The CDR3 DNA reads TGTGCCAGCAGCTCAAGGACTAGCGGTGCCTACGAGCAGTACTTC.

The genes are TRBV29-1 and TRBJ2-7, with D possibly matching TRBD2 (7 bases). Looked up from germline, CDR1 is SQVTM and CDR2 is ANQGSEA. Trimming cost V 4 bases and J 0 bases, with 10 bases left between them. This CDR3 region has 13 residues. Written as DNA, the CDR3 is TGCAGCGTTGGAGGGGGGGCCTCCTACGAGCAGTACTTC. Protein product: CSVGGGASYEQYF.

The V call is TRBV19, the J call TRBJ1-3; unclear D gene. Germline-derived CDR1 and CDR2 are LNHDA and SQIVND (reference sequence). V lost 6 bases, J lost 0 bases, and 18 bases lay in between. The CDR3 covers 17 residues. CDR3 residues: CASRPGRPGNSGNTIYF. For the CDR3, the DNA is TGTGCCAGTAGGCCCGGACGGCCGGGGAACTCTGGAAACACCATATATTTT.